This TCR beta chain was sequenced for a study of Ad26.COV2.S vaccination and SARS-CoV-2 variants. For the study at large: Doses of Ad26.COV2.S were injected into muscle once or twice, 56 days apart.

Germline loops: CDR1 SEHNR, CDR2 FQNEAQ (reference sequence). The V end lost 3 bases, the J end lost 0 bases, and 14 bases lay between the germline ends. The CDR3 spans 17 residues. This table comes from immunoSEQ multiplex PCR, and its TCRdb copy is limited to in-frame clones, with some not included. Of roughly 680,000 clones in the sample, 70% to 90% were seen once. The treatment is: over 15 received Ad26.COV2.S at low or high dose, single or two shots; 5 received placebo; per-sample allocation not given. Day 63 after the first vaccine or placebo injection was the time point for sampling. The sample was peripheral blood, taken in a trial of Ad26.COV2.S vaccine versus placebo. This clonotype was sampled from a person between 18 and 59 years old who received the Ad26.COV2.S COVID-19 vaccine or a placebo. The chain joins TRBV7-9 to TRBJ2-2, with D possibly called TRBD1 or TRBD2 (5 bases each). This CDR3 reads CASSLGLGGSNTGELFF. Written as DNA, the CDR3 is TGTGCCAGCAGCTTGGGGCTAGGAGGCTCGAACACCGGGGAGCTGTTTTTT.